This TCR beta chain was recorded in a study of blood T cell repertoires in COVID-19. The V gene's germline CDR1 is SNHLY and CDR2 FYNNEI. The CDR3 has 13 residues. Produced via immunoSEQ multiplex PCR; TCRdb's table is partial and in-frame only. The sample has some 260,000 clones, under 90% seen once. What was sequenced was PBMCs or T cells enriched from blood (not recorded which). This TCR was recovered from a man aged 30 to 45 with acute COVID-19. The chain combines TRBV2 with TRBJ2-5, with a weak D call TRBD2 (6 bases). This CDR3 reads CADNSGVQETQYF. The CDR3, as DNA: TGTGCGGATAATTCGGGGGTCCAAGAGACCCAGTACTTC.